This T cell receptor beta chain was recorded in a study of Tregs in tolerant kidney transplant recipients. Method: immunoSEQ multiplex PCR; TCRdb's copy keeps in-frame clones and lacks some. In the table there are some 66,000 clones, roughly 92% of which are singletons. This clonotype was obtained from a human donor who received a combined kidney and bone marrow transplant. The sample consisted of CD8+ T cells from blood, taken before the transplant.

The CDR3 nucleotides are TGTGCCAGTAGGGGGGGCGTCAGCGGGAGGAAAGAGACCCAGTACTTC. Protein product: CASRGGVSGRKETQYF. The V gene is TRBV27, the J gene TRBJ2-5, with 9 positions matching TRBD2. This CDR3 comprises 16 residues. Trimming at V came to 9 bases and at J to 3 bases, leaving 14 bases not matched to a gene. The V gene's germline CDR1 is MNHEY and CDR2 SMNVEV (reference sequence).